This T cell receptor (beta chain) was observed in a study of blood T cell repertoires in COVID-19. Whole-study context: Samples came from the United States, Italy and Spain, spanning acute and convalescent COVID-19. T cells, B-cell-depleted T cells, or PBMCs supplied cDNA or gDNA.

Germline V gene lookup returns CDR1 SGHNT and CDR2 YENEEA. The J segment lost 16 bases and the V segment lost 4 bases, leaving 12 bases of the junction unmatched. CDR3 length: 13 amino acids. This clone was recorded a few times. Authors' processing steps: Counts of nucleated cells, estimated from reference gene primer amplification, were obtained. Profiled with immunoSEQ multiplex PCR; TCRdb holds only in-frame clones, not every one. The D gene and trimming were derived from the DNA, and the V and J assignments and clone size from that table. The sample includes 140,000 to 150,000 clones, around 80% seen only once; the top ten take approximately 3.5%.

The chain is built from TRBV11-3 and TRBJ2-1, with TRBD1 identical over 8 bases. The sequence came from a man aged 65 to 79 who had recovered from COVID-19. The source material was peripheral blood. CDR3 region: CASSSGQGQKLFF. CDR3 nucleotide sequence: TGTGCCAGCAGCTCCGGACAGGGACAGAAACTTTTCTTC.